This TCR beta chain is drawn from a study of T cells in Graves' hyperthyroidism and ophthalmopathy (dated by TCRdb to between 2019 and 2020). For context, the study as a whole: Peripheral blood was sampled at the time of initial diagnosis, prior to any treatment. A discovery cohort of roughly 96 patients, 43 with Graves' ophthalmopathy and over 55 with stable Graves' hyperthyroidism, was used to find distinguishing TCR V-J signatures. An independent validation cohort of under 20 hyperthyroidism patients and about 16 patients who later progressed to ophthalmopathy tested prospective prediction of ophthalmopathy. The approximately 90 discovery patients were divided at random into training and test sets in a 7:3 ratio. Thyroid tissue and blood T-cell repertoires from over 5 Graves' hyperthyroidism patients were also compared in the study. After sampling, hyperthyroidism patients received methimazole starting at 30 mg daily, and ophthalmopathy patients received high-dose intravenous methylprednisolone. TCR Vbeta CDR3 sequencing of 120 to 150 peripheral blood samples (around 45 ophthalmopathy, some 75 hyperthyroidism and some 17 progressor patients) is reported in the paper. Broad study findings and their caveats: No statistical method was used to set the sample size in advance, and investigators knew the group allocation. Ophthalmopathy was separated from stable hyperthyroidism by a 13 V-J signature model, with just over 85% sensitivity and about 81% specificity obtained in cross-validation and 80%/75% obtained in testing. Most expanded thyroid clonotypes (frequency above 0.001) were also detected in blood, suggesting blood repertoires may reflect thyroid immune responses. In validation, progression to ophthalmopathy was predicted by the model with 65% to 71% sensitivity and 72.22% specificity, a median of approximately 6.5 months before onset.

There are a few counts of this clonotype. There is no known antigen for this receptor. Qualities for individual bases were not recorded, and no much larger clone is one base off. Moderately to severely active disease, a Clinical Activity Score of at least 3, a NOSPECS grade of at least 4, and a duration under 3 months were present in ophthalmopathy patients. Exclusion was applied to patients with uncontrolled infections, other autoimmune diseases, pregnancy or lactation. Diagnoses were established on the basis of clinical symptoms, serum thyroxine and TRAb, thyroid ultrasound, and orbital computed tomography. Ficoll-Paque density gradient centrifugation was used to isolate PBMCs from approximately 11 ml of fresh peripheral blood. Total RNA was extracted with Trizol reagent, and quality was checked on an Agilent 2100 Bioanalyzer. According to the germline V gene, CDR1 reads ENHRY and CDR2 reads SYGVKD. At the junction V is shortened by 2 bases and J by 3 bases; bases outside the gene matches: 6. Counted from cysteine to phenylalanine, this CDR3 has 17 amino acids. The DNA shown is the 51-base CDR3, in frame from base 1.

The TCR beta CDR3 regions were amplified from the RNA transcripts. For the first round of RT-PCR on the TCR CDR3, the HTBI primer set was used together with the Qiagen OneStep RT-PCR kit. Libraries were constructed in a second round of multiplex PCR, after which size selection and purification were carried out. The libraries were sequenced on an Illumina HiSeq2000 using paired-end 100 bp reads. The paper's processing steps were these. SOAPnuke was used to process the raw data, removing reads that contained adapters or uncalled bases, had a mean Phred below 15, or lacked an exact match to the constant primer or identifier. High-quality paired reads were merged with COPE v1.2.5, and unique nucleotide sequences were defined as clonotypes. MiTCR v1.1 was used to align clonotypes to the IMGT TRBV, TRBD and TRBJ reference segments. Only V-J combinations with frequency above 0.0001, covering approximately 99% of repertoires, were analysed. The TCS score was defined as the ratio of F50 (clonal expansion) to E x V (chaos), calculated using BLOSUM62-based TCRdist between CDR3 peptides within each V-J. Welch's t-statistics and random forest reduced around 520 V-J features to 10 to 15, which were used in a naive Bayes classifier (R e1071). In-frame beta chains were kept once TCRdb had trimmed the public reads at Q25 with fastp and called clones with MiXCR. Rows with one shared CDR3 protein collapse into an entry with the most common genes and DNA. For this entry, the V and J calls and clone size follow TCRdb and not the study's own pipeline. The sample includes about 480,000 distinct CDR3 sequences, with around a fifth observed a single time. The ten largest clonotypes hold 45% to 55% of the sample.

The specimen sequenced was blood. The sequence is built from TRBV10-3 and TRBJ2-7, with 14 bases in between that match TRBD2. The sequence was collected from a woman in her 70s with Graves' ophthalmopathy. The CDR3 reads as follows: CAISELGLAGVDYEQYF. The bases read TGTGCCATCAGTGAGCTGGGACTAGCGGGAGTGGACTACGAGCAGTACTTC.